The following is a T cell receptor beta chain sequence with its context. The data stem from a study of blood T cell repertoires in COVID-19. Study information: Acute-phase and convalescent COVID-19 samples originated in the United States, Italy and Spain.

Profiled with immunoSEQ multiplex PCR; TCRdb holds only in-frame clones, not every one. The sample comprises a few hundred thousand clones, approximately 80% of which are singletons, and approximately 2.3% rests with the top ten. The CDR3 is 11 residues long. Between the trimmed V and J ends, which lost 3 bases and 5 bases, there was a span of 4 bases. Germline V gene sequence: CDR1 MNHEY, CDR2 SMNVEV (reference sequence). The genes are TRBV27 and TRBJ1-1, with D uncertain. The sample was peripheral blood. This TCR was sampled from a middle-aged man who had recovered from COVID-19. The CDR3 DNA is TGTGCCAGCAGTTTCGGTACTGAAGCTTTCTTT. It is translated as CASSFGTEAFF.